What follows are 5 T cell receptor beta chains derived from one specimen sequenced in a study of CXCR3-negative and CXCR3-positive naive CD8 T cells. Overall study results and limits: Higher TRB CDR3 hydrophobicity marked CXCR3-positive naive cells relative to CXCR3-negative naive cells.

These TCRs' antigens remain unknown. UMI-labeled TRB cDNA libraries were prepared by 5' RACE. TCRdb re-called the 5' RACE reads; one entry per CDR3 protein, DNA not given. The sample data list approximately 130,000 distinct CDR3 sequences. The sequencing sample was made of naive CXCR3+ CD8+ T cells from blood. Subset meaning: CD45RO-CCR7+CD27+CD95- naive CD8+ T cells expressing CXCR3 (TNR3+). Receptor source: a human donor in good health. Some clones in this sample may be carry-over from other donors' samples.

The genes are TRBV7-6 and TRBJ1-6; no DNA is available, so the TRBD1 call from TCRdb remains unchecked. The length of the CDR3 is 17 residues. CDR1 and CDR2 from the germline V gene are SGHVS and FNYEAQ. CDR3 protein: CASSLSGAQYYNSPLHF.

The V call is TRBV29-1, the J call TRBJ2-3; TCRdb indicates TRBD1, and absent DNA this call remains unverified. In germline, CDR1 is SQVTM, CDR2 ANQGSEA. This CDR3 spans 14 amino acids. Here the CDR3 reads CSVSGQGTGDTQYF.

The CDR3 loop is CAWSEGSGRTDTQYF. The chain couples TRBV30 to TRBJ2-3; TCRdb's D call of TRBD2 is untestable without DNA. Germline-derived CDR1 and CDR2 are GTSNPN and SVGIG (reference sequence). The CDR3 has 15 residues.

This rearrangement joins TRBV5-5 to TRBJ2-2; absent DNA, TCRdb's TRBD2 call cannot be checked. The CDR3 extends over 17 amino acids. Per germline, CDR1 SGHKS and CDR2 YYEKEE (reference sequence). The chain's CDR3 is CASSLVWAGGYTGELFF. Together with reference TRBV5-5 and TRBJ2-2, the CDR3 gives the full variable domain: DAGVTQSPTHLIKTRGQQVTLRCSPISGHKSVSWYQQVLGQGPQFIFQYYEKEERGRGNFPDRFSARQFPNYSSELNVNALLLGDSALYLCASSLVWAGGYTGELFFGEGSRLTVL.

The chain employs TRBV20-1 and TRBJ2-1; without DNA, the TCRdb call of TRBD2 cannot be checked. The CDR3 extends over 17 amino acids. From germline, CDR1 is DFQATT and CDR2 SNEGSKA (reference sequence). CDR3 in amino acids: CSAGEGGTVIPYNEQFF.